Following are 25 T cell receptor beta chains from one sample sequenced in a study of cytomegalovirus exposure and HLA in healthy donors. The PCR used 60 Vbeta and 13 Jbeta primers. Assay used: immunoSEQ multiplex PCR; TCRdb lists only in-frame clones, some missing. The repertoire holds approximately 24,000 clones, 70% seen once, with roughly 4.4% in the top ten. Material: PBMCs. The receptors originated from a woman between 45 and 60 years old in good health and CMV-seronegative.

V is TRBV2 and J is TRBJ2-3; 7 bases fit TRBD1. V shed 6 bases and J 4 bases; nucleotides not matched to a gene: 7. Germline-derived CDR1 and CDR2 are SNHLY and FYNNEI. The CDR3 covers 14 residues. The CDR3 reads CASSTGAPPDTQYF. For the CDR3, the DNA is TGTGCCAGCAGCACAGGGGCTCCCCCAGATACGCAGTATTTT.

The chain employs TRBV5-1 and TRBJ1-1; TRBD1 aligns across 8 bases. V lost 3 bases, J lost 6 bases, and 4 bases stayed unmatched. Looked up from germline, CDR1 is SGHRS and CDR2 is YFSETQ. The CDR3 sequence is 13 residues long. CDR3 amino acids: CASSSPDRAEAFF. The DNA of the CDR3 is TGCGCCAGCAGCTCGCCGGACAGGGCTGAAGCTTTCTTT.

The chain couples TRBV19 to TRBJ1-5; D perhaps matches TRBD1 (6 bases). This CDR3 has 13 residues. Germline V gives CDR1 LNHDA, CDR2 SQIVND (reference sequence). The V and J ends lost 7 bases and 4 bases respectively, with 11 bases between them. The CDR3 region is CASTGQFNQPQHF. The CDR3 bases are TGTGCCAGTACCGGACAGTTTAATCAGCCCCAGCATTTT.

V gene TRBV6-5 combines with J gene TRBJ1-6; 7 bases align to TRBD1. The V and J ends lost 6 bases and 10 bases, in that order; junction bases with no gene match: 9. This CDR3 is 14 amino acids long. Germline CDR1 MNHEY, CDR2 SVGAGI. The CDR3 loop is CASSRGTEGSPLHF. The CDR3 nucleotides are TGTGCCAGCAGCCGTGGGACAGAAGGGTCACCCCTCCACTTT.

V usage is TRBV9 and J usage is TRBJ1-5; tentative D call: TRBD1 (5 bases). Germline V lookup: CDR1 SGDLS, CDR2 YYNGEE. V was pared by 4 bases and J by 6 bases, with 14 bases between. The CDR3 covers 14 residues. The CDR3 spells CASSKDGGGQPQHF. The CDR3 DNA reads TGTGCCAGCAGCAAGGACGGGGGAGGTCAGCCCCAGCATTTT.

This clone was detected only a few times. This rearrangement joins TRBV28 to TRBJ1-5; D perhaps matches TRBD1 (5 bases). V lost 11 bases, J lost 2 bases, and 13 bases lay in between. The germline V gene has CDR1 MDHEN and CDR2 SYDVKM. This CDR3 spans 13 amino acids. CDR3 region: CAWGVGGNQPQHF. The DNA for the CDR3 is TGTGCCTGGGGGGTTGGAGGCAATCAGCCCCAGCATTTT.

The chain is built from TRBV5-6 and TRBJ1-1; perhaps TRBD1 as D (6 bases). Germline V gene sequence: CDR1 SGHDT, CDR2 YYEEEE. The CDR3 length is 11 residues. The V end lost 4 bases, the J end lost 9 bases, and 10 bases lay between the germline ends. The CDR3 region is CASSVDSQAFF. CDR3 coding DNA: TGTGCCAGCAGCGTGGACAGTCAAGCTTTCTTT.

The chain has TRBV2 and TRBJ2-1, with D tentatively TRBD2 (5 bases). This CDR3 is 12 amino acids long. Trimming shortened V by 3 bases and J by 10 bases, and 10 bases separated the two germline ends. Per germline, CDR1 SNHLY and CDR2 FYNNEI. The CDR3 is CASSDSGREQFF. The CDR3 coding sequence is TGTGCCAGCAGTGACTCGGGAAGGGAGCAGTTCTTC.

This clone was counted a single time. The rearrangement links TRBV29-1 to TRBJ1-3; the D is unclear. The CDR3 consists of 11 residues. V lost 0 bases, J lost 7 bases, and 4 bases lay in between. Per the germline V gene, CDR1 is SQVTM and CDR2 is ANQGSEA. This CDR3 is CSVEDQNTIYF. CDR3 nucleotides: TGCAGCGTTGAAGATCAGAACACCATATATTTT.

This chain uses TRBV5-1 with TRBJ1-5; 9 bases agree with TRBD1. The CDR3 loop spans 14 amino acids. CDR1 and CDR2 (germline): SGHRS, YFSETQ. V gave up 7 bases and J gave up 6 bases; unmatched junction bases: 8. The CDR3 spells CASHPTGGSQPQHF. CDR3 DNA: TGCGCCAGCCATCCGACAGGGGGTAGTCAGCCCCAGCATTTT.

As DNA, the CDR3 is TGTGCCTGGAGTGTACGGGTGAACACTGAAGCTTTCTTT. Protein: CAWSVRVNTEAFF. The chain has TRBV30 and TRBJ1-1; D gene unclear. Looked up from germline, CDR1 is GTSNPN and CDR2 is SVGIG (reference sequence). Trimming pared 0 bases from V and 0 bases from J, leaving 5 bases between. The CDR3 is 13 residues long.

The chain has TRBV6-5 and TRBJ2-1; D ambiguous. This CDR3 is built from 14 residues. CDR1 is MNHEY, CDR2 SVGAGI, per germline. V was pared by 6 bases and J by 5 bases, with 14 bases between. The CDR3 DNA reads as TGTGCCAGCAGCCTAACAGAGCTGAACAATGAGCAGTTCTTC. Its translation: CASSLTELNNEQFF.

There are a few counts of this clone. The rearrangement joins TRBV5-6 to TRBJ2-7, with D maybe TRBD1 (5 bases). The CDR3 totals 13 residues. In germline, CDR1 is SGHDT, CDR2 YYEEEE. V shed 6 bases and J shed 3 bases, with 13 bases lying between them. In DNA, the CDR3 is TGTGCCAGCACCCAGGACACCCGCTACGAGCAGTACTTC. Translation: CASTQDTRYEQYF.

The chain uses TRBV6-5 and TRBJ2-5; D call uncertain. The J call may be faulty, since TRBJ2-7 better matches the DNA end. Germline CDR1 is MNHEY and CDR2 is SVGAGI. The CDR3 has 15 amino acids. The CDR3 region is CASSYSVTDLYEQYF. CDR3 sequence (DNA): TGTGCCAGCAGTTACTCGGTGACTGATCTCTACGAGCAGTACTTC.

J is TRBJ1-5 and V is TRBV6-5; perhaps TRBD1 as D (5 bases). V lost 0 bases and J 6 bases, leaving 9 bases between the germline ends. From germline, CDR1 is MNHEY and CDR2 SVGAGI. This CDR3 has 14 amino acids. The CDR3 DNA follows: TGTGCCAGCAGTTACTCGGGAGGGACTCAGCCCCAGCATTTT. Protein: CASSYSGGTQPQHF.

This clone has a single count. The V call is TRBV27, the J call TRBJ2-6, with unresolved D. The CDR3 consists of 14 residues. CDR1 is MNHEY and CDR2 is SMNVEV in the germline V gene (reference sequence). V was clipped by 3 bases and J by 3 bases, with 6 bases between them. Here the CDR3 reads CASSFTVGANVLTF. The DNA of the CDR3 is TGTGCCAGCAGTTTTACGGTTGGGGCCAACGTCCTGACTTTC.

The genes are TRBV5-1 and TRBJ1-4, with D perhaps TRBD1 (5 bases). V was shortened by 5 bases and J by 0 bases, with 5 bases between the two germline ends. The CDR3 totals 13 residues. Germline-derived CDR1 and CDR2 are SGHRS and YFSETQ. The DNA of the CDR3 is TGCGCCAGCAGGACAGCAACTAATGAAAAACTGTTTTTT. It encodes CASRTATNEKLFF.

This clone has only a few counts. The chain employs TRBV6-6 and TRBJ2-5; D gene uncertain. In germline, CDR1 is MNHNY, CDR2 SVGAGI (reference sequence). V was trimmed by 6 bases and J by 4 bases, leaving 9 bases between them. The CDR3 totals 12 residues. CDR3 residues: CASSHSGETQYF. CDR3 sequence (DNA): TGTGCCAGCAGCCACAGTGGAGAGACCCAGTACTTC.

This CDR3 reads CASRDRGRQPQHF. CDR3 in DNA: TGTGCCAGTAGGGACAGGGGGCGACAGCCCCAGCATTTT. This chain links TRBV19 with TRBJ1-5, with 11 bases identical to TRBD1. Germline V lookup: CDR1 LNHDA, CDR2 SQIVND (reference sequence). After removal of 6 bases from V and 7 bases from J, the junction contained 2 bases not matched to a gene. CDR3 length: 13 residues.

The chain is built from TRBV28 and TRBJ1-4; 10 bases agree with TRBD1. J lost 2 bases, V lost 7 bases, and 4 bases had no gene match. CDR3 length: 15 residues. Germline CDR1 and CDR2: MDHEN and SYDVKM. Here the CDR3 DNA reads TGTGCCAGCAAGACAGGGGGCTGGACTAATGAAAAACTGTTTTTT. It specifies CASKTGGWTNEKLFF.

The CDR3 loop is CASSPAGATGTGELFF. Written as DNA, the CDR3 is TGCGCCAGCAGCCCAGCGGGGGCCACGGGGACCGGGGAGCTGTTTTTT. V is TRBV5-1 and J is TRBJ2-2, with TRBD2 matching over 8 bases. Germline V lookup: CDR1 SGHRS, CDR2 YFSETQ. The V gene end was trimmed by 4 bases and the J gene end by 5 bases; junction bases not matched to a gene: 10. The CDR3 length is 16 residues.

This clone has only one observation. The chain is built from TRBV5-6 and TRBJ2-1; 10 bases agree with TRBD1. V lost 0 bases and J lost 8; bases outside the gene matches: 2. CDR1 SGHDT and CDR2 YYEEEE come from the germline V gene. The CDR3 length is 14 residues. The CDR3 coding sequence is TGTGCCAGCAGCTTGGACGACAGGGGGCATGAGCAGTTCTTC. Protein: CASSLDDRGHEQFF.

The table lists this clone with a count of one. As DNA, the CDR3 is TGTGCCAGCAGCTTAGGCAGATCCAACTATGGCTACACCTTC. It translates to CASSLGRSNYGYTF. The V gene is TRBV7-8, the J gene TRBJ1-2; D is ambiguous. CDR1 is SGHVS and CDR2 is FQNEAQ in the germline V gene. V dropped 1 base and J dropped 2 bases, with 8 bases sitting between them. This CDR3 region has 14 residues.

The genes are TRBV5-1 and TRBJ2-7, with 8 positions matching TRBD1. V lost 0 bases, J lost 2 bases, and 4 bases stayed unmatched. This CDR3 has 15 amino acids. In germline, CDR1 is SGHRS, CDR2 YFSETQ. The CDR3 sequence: CASSLGAGGPYEQYF. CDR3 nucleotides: TGCGCCAGCAGCTTGGGGGCAGGGGGCCCCTACGAGCAGTACTTC.

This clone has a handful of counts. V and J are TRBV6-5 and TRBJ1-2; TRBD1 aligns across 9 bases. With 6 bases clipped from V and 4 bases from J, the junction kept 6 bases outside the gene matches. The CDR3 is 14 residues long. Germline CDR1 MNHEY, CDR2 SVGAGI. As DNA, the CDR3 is TGTGCCAGCAGCGCAACAGGGGGCTTCTATGGCTACACCTTC. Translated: CASSATGGFYGYTF.